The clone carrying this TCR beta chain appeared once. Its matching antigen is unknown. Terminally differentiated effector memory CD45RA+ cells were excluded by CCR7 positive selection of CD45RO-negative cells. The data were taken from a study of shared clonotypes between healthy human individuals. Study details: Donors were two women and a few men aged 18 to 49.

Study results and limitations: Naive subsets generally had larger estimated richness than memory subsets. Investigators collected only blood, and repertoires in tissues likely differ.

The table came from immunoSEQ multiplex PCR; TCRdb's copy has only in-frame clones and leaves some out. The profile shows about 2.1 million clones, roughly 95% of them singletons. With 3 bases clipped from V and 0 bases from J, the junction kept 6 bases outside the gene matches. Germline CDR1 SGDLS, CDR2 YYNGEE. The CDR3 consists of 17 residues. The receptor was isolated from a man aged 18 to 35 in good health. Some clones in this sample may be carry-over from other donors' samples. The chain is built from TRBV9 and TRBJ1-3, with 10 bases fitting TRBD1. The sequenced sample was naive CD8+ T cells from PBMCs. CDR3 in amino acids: CASSEDRGIDSGNTIYF. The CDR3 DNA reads TGTGCCAGCAGCGAGGACAGGGGGATAGACTCTGGAAACACCATATATTTT.